The TCR beta chain under discussion was sequenced for a study of regulatory T cells in long-lasting Graves disease. Study-level background: Disease was considered persistent Graves' disease after over 5 years of antithyroid drugs (with positive TSH receptor antibodies).

TCR beta libraries were built with iRepertoire HTBI primers and Arm-PCR of CDR3 regions. TCRdb called the multiplex PCR reads again in MiXCR, with one record for every CDR3 protein. The table records almost 350,000 distinct CDR3 sequences, around a fifth of them present only once. This clonotype was seen more than once but under ten times. Regarding time point: persistent/refractory GD, antithyroid drugs over 5 years with positive TRAb. Extracted RNA from PBMCs served as the source of the TCR library. Germline CDR1 reads MNHNS; CDR2 reads SASEGT. CDR3 length equals 16 residues. Germline trimming cut 8 bases from V and 6 bases from J; bases unmatched to any gene: 14.

This TCR was recovered from a female donor with Graves disease. The chain links TRBV6-1 to TRBJ1-4; 8 positions match TRBD1. Sample: peripheral blood mononuclear cells (PBMCs), taken when the disease was refractory, from a patient treated with antithyroid drugs. CDR3 in DNA: TGTGCCAGCGGACGTAAGCCTCCGGGACAGGATGAAAAACTGTTTTTT. It translates to CASGRKPPGQDEKLFF.